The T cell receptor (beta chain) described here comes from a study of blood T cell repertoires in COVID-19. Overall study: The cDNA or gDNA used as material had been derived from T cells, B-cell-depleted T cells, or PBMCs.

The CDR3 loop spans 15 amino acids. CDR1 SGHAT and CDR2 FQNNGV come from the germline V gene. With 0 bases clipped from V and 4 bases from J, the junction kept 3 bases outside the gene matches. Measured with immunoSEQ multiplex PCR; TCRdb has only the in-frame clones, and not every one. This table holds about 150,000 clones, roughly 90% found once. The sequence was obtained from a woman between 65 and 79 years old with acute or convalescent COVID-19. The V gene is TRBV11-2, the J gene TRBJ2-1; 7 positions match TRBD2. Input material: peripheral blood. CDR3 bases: TGTGCCAGCAGCTTAGATGTCGGGGGGTACAATGAGCAGTTCTTC. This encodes CASSLDVGGYNEQFF. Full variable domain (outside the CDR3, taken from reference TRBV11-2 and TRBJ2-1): EAGVAQSPRYKIIEKRQSVAFWCNPISGHATLYWYQQILGQGPKLLIQFQNNGVVDDSQLPKDRFSAERLKGVDSTLKIQPAKLEDSAVYLCASSLDVGGYNEQFFGPGTRLTVL.